This is a list of T cell receptor beta chains from one sample in a study of T cell repertoires in cytomegalovirus infection. Their target antigens are unknown. TCRdb ran MiXCR on the reads and lists one entry per CDR3 protein. The data hold about 310,000 distinct CDR3 sequences, with 25% observed a single time. The source was cultured PBMCs, collected from culture after CMV antigen stimulation. All receptors derive from a human donor in good health (CMV status not recorded). Some clones in this sample may be carry-over from other donors' samples. Both conserved end residues are part of each CDR3. Fields, in order: V gene, D gene, clone size, J gene, CDR3 DNA, CDR3 protein. A D gene is named only where the DNA matches it firmly. Expanded clones are given a class, and other clones once, few, many or no size at all.

>TRBV6-1|.|.|TRBJ1-5
TGTGCCAGCAGTAGGAGGGGCCCCTATAGCAATCAGCCCCAGCATTTT
CASSRRGPYSNQPQHF
>TRBV7-3|TRBD1|few|TRBJ2-3
TGTGCCAGCAGCTTAAGTCGGACAGGGTCCACAGATACGCAGTATTTT
CASSLSRTGSTDTQYF
>TRBV5-4|.|many|TRBJ1-1
TGTGCCAGCAGCTTGAGGTCGGGGGGAGGGACTGAAGCTTTCTTT
CASSLRSGGGTEAFF
>TRBV7-2|.|few|TRBJ2-4
TGTGCCAGCAGCCCCCGGGCCCGTTTAGCCAAAAACATTCAGTACTTC
CASSPRARLAKNIQYF
>TRBV7-6|TRBD2|.|TRBJ2-2
TGTGCCAGCAGACTAGCGGGAGGGGGCACCGGGGTGCTGTTTTTT
CASRLAGGGTGVLFF
>TRBV7-8|.|many|TRBJ2-1
TGTGCCAGCAGCTTGGCCCCCCGGGAGAATGAGCAGTTCTTC
CASSLAPRENEQFF
>TRBV27|TRBD1|few|TRBJ1-6
TGTGCCAGCAGTGCCGGGACAGGGTTTTCACCCCTCCACTTT
CASSAGTGFSPLHF
>TRBV7-2|.|few|TRBJ2-5
TGTGCCAGCAGCTTAGACCCCACGGGGGAGACCCAGTACTTC
CASSLDPTGETQYF
>TRBV19|.|few|TRBJ2-3
TGTGCCAGTAGTATACGTGTCACAGATACGCAGTATTTT
CASSIRVTDTQYF
>TRBV10-3|TRBD2|many|TRBJ2-1
TGTGCCATCAGTAGTAGCGGGAGACCCTCCTACAATGAGCAGTTCTTC
CAISSSGRPSYNEQFF
>TRBV7-2|.|many|TRBJ2-7
TGTGCCAGCAGCTCCAGGGCGACAGTCCAGCGAACCCACTACGAGCAGTACTTC
CASSSRATVQRTHYEQYF
>TRBV24-1|.|.|TRBJ2-5
TGTGCCACCAAGGGACCCTGCCAAGAGACCCAGTACTTC
CATKGPCQETQYF
>TRBV6-5|.|few|TRBJ2-5
TGTGCCAGCAGTTACTTTGGAGAGACCCAGTACTTC
CASSYFGETQYF
>TRBV2|TRBD1|few|TRBJ1-6
TGTGCCAGCACCGTCTCCGGGACAGCGAATTCACCCCTCCACTTT
CASTVSGTANSPLHF
>TRBV7-3|.|.|TRBJ2-1
TGTGCCAGCAGCTTAACGGGAGCTGGTGAGCAGTTCTTC
CASSLTGAGEQFF
>TRBV4-1|TRBD1|few|TRBJ1-2
TGCGCCAGCAGCCAAGATGAGACAGGGGGTAAGGGCTACACCTTC
CASSQDETGGKGYTF
>TRBV20-1|TRBD2|.|TRBJ2-1
TGCAGTGCTAGTCCCCTAGCGGGAGGCTACAATGAGCAGTTCTTC
CSASPLAGGYNEQFF
>TRBV24-1|TRBD2|.|TRBJ2-1
TGTGCCACCAGTGCCTCTATCACGACTAGCGGGAGCACCTACAATGAGCAGTTCTTC
CATSASITTSGSTYNEQFF
>TRBV7-6|.|many|TRBJ1-5
TGTGCCAGCAGCTCCCAGTTCAATCAGCCCCAGCATTTT
CASSSQFNQPQHF
>TRBV11-2|TRBD2|.|TRBJ2-1
TGTGCCAGCAGCCCCGCCGTATCTGGACTAGCGGAATCCTACAATGAGCAGTTCTTC
CASSPAVSGLAESYNEQFF
>TRBV7-2|.|many|TRBJ1-5
TGTGCCAGCAGCTCCAGGGTCCGGCAGCCCCAGCATTTT
CASSSRVRQPQHF
>TRBV3-1|TRBD2|many|TRBJ2-2
TGTGCCAGCAGCCAAGAACGGCTAGCGGAGAACACCGGGGAGCTGTTTTTT
CASSQERLAENTGELFF
>TRBV7-2|TRBD1|many|TRBJ2-1
TGTGCCAGCAGCTTAAGACAGGGGGGACTCAGTGAGCAGTTCTTC
CASSLRQGGLSEQFF
>TRBV5-4|.|.|TRBJ1-3
TGTGCCAGCAGTTTTTACGGGCGCTCTGGAAACACCATATATTTT
CASSFYGRSGNTIYF
>TRBV28|.|.|TRBJ2-1
TGTGCCAGCACAATACCCAGTGAGCAGTTCTTC
CASTIPSEQFF
>TRBV7-2|.|many|TRBJ2-5
TGTGCCAGCAGCTCTTACAGGGAAGAGACCCAGTACTTC
CASSSYREETQYF
>TRBV12-3/TRBV12-4|.|.|TRBJ1-1
TGTGCCAGCAGTTTGTTTGGGATGAACACTGAAGCTTTCTTT
CASSLFGMNTEAFF
>TRBV20-1|.|few|TRBJ1-4
TGCAGTGCTAGATCCGGGGTTAATGAAAAACTGTTTTTT
CSARSGVNEKLFF
>TRBV12-3/TRBV12-4|.|few|TRBJ2-2
TGTGCCAGCAGGGATAGACCCTCGGGGGCCGGGGAGCTGTTTTTT
CASRDRPSGAGELFF
>TRBV28|.|few|TRBJ1-5
TGTGCCAGCAGCCCCCCCCCGCAGGACAGCAATCAGCCCCAGCATTTT
CASSPPPQDSNQPQHF
>TRBV19|.|few|TRBJ1-2
TGTGCCAGTAGTATAGGAGGCACGGGGTGTCGTGGCTACACCTTC
CASSIGGTGCRGYTF
>TRBV30|.|.|TRBJ1-6
TGTGCCTGGAGAGACAACTATAATTCACCCCTCCACTTT
CAWRDNYNSPLHF
>TRBV5-1|.|once|TRBJ2-1
TGCGCCAGCAGCTTTTATAAGGGTATCCACAATGAGCAGTTCTTC
CASSFYKGIHNEQFF
>TRBV5-6|.|few|TRBJ1-2
TGTGCCAGCAGCTCGACATTTAACTATGGCTACACCTTC
CASSSTFNYGYTF
>TRBV12-3/TRBV12-4|TRBD2|few|TRBJ2-5
TGTGCCAGCAGTCCTTGGGGGGGATCCGAGGAGACCCAGTACTTC
CASSPWGGSEETQYF
>TRBV29-1|TRBD2|once|TRBJ2-7
TGCAGCGTCTCCCCCTCCGGGGGGAGGGCGGCCGAGCAGGACTTC
CSVSPSGGRAAEQDF
>TRBV5-6|TRBD1|.|TRBJ1-1
TGTGCCAGCAGCCCCGGGACAGGGGAGTTGAACACTGAAGCTTTCTTT
CASSPGTGELNTEAFF
>TRBV28|.|few|TRBJ1-6
TGTGCCAGCATTCCAGGGTTTTCGAATTCACCCCTCCACTTT
CASIPGFSNSPLHF
>TRBV7-2|.|many|TRBJ2-7
TGTGCCAGCAGCTTGAGCGCCGCAGTATCCTACGAGCAGTACTTC
CASSLSAAVSYEQYF
>TRBV6-2/TRBV6-3|.|few|TRBJ1-6
TGTGCCAGCAGTTTGGAAATAGGCGGTTCACCCCTCCACTTT
CASSLEIGGSPLHF
>TRBV4-1|.|.|TRBJ1-2
TGCGCCAGCAGCCAAGACGGTGATAACTATGGCTACACCTTC
CASSQDGDNYGYTF
>TRBV7-2|.|.|TRBJ1-5
TGTGCCAGCAGCTTAGGGGCCCCAGAGCCCCAGCATTTT
CASSLGAPEPQHF
>TRBV7-2|.|many|TRBJ1-2
TGTGCCAGCAGCCAGGGAGGGACGGACTATGGCTACACCTTC
CASSQGGTDYGYTF
>TRBV7-2|.|few|TRBJ1-5
TGTGCCAGCAGCTTAGGGGTCCCCCAGCCCCAGCATTTT
CASSLGVPQPQHF
>TRBV7-9|.|many|TRBJ2-5
TGTGCCAGCAGCTTGGGACACAGGGAAGAGACCCAGTACTTC
CASSLGHREETQYF
>TRBV20-1|TRBD2|.|TRBJ2-3
TGCAGTGCGCGGGAGAGCACAGATACGCAGTATTTT
CSARESTDTQYF
>TRBV20-1|TRBD2|.|TRBJ2-7
TGCAGTGCTAGAGTGGGACTAGCGGGAGTGTACTACGAGCAGTACTTC
CSARVGLAGVYYEQYF
>TRBV12-3/TRBV12-4|TRBD2|many|TRBJ2-1
TGTGCCAGCATCGGGGGAGGGAATGAGCAGTTCTTC
CASIGGGNEQFF
>TRBV12-3/TRBV12-4|.|.|TRBJ2-7
TGTGCCAGCAGCCGTAACGGACTTGCCTACGAGCAGTACTTC
CASSRNGLAYEQYF
>TRBV15|.|.|TRBJ1-2
TGTGCCACCAGCAGAGGTGAGGAAGGAGGCTACACCTTC
CATSRGEEGGYTF
>TRBV7-2|.|.|TRBJ1-5
TGTGCCAGCAGCCCCGGGACCTCGAATCAGCCCCAGCATTTT
CASSPGTSNQPQHF
>TRBV18|.|few|TRBJ1-1
TGTGCCAGCTCACCCTCGGACATACGGAACACTGAAGCTTTCTTT
CASSPSDIRNTEAFF
>TRBV7-2|TRBD1|.|TRBJ2-5
TGTGCCAGCAGCGTAGGACAGGGGGGGTCCTGGCGGGTGACCCAGTACTTC
CASSVGQGGSWRVTQYF
>TRBV6-2/TRBV6-3|.|few|TRBJ2-2
TGTGCCAGCACCACTTGGGCGGCGAACACCGGGGAGCTGTTTTTT
CASTTWAANTGELFF
>TRBV4-1|.|few|TRBJ2-7
TGCGCCAGCAGCCAACAGGGGCACCCCTACGAGCAGTACTTC
CASSQQGHPYEQYF
>TRBV7-8|.|few|TRBJ2-3
TGTGCCAGCAGCTTCTCACTCTCCAGCGGGTGGGGCACAGATACGCAGTATTTT
CASSFSLSSGWGTDTQYF
>TRBV27|.|.|TRBJ1-1
TGTGCCAGCAGTTCGGGTGACAGACTCCGATTTTTGAACACTGAAGCTTTCTTT
CASSSGDRLRFLNTEAFF
>TRBV5-4|.|few|TRBJ2-2
TGTGCCAGCAGCTTGGCCTTGAGCGGACTTAACACCGGGGAGCTGTTTTTT
CASSLALSGLNTGELFF
>TRBV6-5|.|few|TRBJ1-2
TGTGCCAGCAGTTACCACGGGGCGCGGGACTATGGCTACACCTTC
CASSYHGARDYGYTF
>TRBV7-9|.|.|TRBJ2-3
TGTGCCAGCAGCCAACGGCTGGGGGGGCGCTCGGCAGATACGCAGTATTTT
CASSQRLGGRSADTQYF